These T cell receptor beta chains were read from a single sample in a study of blood T cell repertoires in COVID-19. The method was immunoSEQ multiplex PCR; TCRdb's version includes in-frame clones alone and lacks a portion of them. The sample consists of over 60,000 clones, 84% of them appearing once. The sample comprised peripheral blood. The receptor set was obtained from a man in his fifties or sixties with COVID-19, enrolled during active disease. The CDR3 runs from the conserved cysteine through the conserved F or W. The order of the fields is CDR3 length, V gene, J gene, D gene, CDR3 protein. D genes are given only for firm matches.

>16|TRBV10-3|TRBJ2-7|.
CAISESGKGARNEQYF
>15|TRBV5-1|TRBJ1-6|.
CASSLESGNNSPLHF
>14|TRBV7-9|TRBJ1-1|.
CASSPQGQNTEAFF
>16|TRBV14|TRBJ2-2|TRBD2
CASSSFGGAYTGELFF
>13|TRBV7-2|TRBJ2-7|TRBD1
CASSFPRGYEQYF
>14|TRBV29-1|TRBJ2-5|TRBD1
CSVVTGRRQETQYF
>13|TRBV2|TRBJ1-1|.
CASTIQGATEAFF
>15|TRBV7-2|TRBJ2-7|.
CASSLVPGYGYEQYF
>14|TRBV5-1|TRBJ2-5|.
CASSLISVGETQYF
>14|TRBV6-2/TRBV6-3|TRBJ2-7|TRBD1
CASSRTGRRVGQYF
>15|TRBV7-9|TRBJ2-5|.
CASSEDASSQETQYF
>14|TRBV29-1|TRBJ2-5|TRBD2
CSVVSGGAGETQYF
>15|TRBV7-2|TRBJ1-2|.
CASSPQETPLYGYTF
>16|TRBV7-9|TRBJ2-1|TRBD1
CASSPLDRLGYVEQFF
>12|TRBV11-2|TRBJ2-7|.
CASSSSGYEQYF
>14|TRBV5-1|TRBJ2-3|.
CASSKGQDTDTQYF
>15|TRBV19|TRBJ2-5|.
CASSPGASHAETQYF
>13|TRBV10-3|TRBJ2-5|.
CAISEQNRETQYF
>16|TRBV27|TRBJ1-5|.
CASSLTAVGGNQPQHF
>15|TRBV2|TRBJ1-5|TRBD1
CASSPGQGKVQPQHF
>16|TRBV18|TRBJ2-2|TRBD2
CASSPSTSGGTGELFF
>13|TRBV7-3|TRBJ1-5|.
CASSLQQDQPQHF
>15|TRBV7-2|TRBJ1-3|.
CASSSLGFSGNTIYF
>15|TRBV9|TRBJ1-4|.
CASSVDEATNEKLFF
>15|TRBV4-2|TRBJ1-1|.
CASSPVGTVNTEAFF
>15|TRBV19|TRBJ2-7|TRBD2
CASSTLSGGAYEQYF
>12|TRBV2|TRBJ1-2|.
CASSDRDYGYTF
>19|TRBV21-1|TRBJ2-7|.
CASSRDRSERETGSYEQYF
>16|TRBV7-9|TRBJ2-3|TRBD2
CASSLAIAGATDTQYF
>17|TRBV7-7|TRBJ2-2|TRBD2
CASSFSSGNANTGELFF
>15|TRBV10-3|TRBJ2-5|.
CAISELGEAQETQYF
>15|TRBV5-1|TRBJ2-5|TRBD2
CASTPKAGYGETQYF
>16|TRBV5-1|TRBJ2-5|TRBD1
CASSLSTGGVGKTQYF
>13|TRBV20-1|TRBJ2-1|.
CSASPDADNEQFF
>14|TRBV6-1|TRBJ2-5|.
CASSEGGGTETQYF
>15|TRBV11-2|TRBJ2-3|.
CASSLAVLFSDTQYF
>15|TRBV15|TRBJ2-7|.
CATSSSGGSRYEQYF
>14|TRBV9|TRBJ2-2|.
CASSQPEGTGELFF
>14|TRBV2|TRBJ1-2|TRBD1
CASSWDREQSGYTF
>15|TRBV4-3|TRBJ2-7|.
CASSRDVLGGGEQYF
>16|TRBV5-1|TRBJ1-4|.
CASGPTGDATNEKLFF